These 27 T cell receptor beta chains were all obtained from the same sample, sequenced in a study of OX40 agonist ivuxolimab in advanced cancers. Sequencing used immunoSEQ multiplex PCR; TCRdb keeps in-frame clones, though not all of them. The top ten clones hold roughly 0.35% of a sample with tens of thousands of clones, roughly 91% of them seen once. The sample was CD4+ or CD8+ T cells sorted from blood, taken in a trial of the OX40 agonist ivuxolimab. Source of these receptors: an adult with an advanced solid tumor such as melanoma, head and neck, liver or kidney cancer.

For the CDR3, the DNA is TGTGCCAGCAGCTTACGAGATAGGACACCGCCTGAGCAGTTCTTC. It codes for CASSLRDRTPPEQFF. J is TRBJ2-1 and V is TRBV7-2; the D gene is possibly TRBD1 (5 bases). Looked up from germline, CDR1 is SGHTA and CDR2 is FQGNSA. The V end was cut by 2 bases, the J end by 9 bases, with 17 bases between. This CDR3 spans 15 amino acids.

The chain recombines TRBV18 with TRBJ2-2, with D unresolved. This CDR3 is 14 amino acids long. Germline values: CDR1 KGHSH, CDR2 LQKENI. V was cut by 0 bases and J by 4 bases, with 6 bases left in between. The CDR3 loop reads CASSPPASTGELFF. The DNA of the CDR3 is TGTGCCAGCTCACCACCGGCCAGCACCGGGGAGCTGTTTTTT.

The V gene is TRBV5-4, the J gene TRBJ1-4; D remains unclear. The length of the CDR3 is 14 residues. Germline CDR1 is SGHNT and CDR2 is YYREEE (reference sequence). Trimming shortened V by 1 base and J by 0 bases, and 4 bases separated the two germline ends. CDR3 in amino acids: CASSLTTTNEKLFF. The CDR3 DNA is TGTGCCAGCAGCTTGACCACAACTAATGAAAAACTGTTTTTT.

V and J are TRBV28 and TRBJ1-2; a possible D gene is TRBD1 (5 bases). V was trimmed by 7 bases and J by 4 bases, leaving 16 bases between them. In germline, CDR1 is MDHEN, CDR2 SYDVKM. The CDR3 consists of 14 residues. The CDR3 protein is CASTLGGVPYGYTF. The CDR3 bases are TGTGCCAGCACCCTGGGAGGGGTCCCCTATGGCTACACCTTC.

The genes are TRBV9 and TRBJ1-3, with D tentatively TRBD1 (6 bases). There are 14 residues in the CDR3. Trimming cost V 2 bases and J 2 bases, with 8 bases left between them. Germline V CDR1 and CDR2: SGDLS, YYNGEE. CDR3 bases: TGTGCCAGCAGCGTGACAGGTCCTGGAAACACCATATATTTT. It is translated as CASSVTGPGNTIYF.

The chain recombines TRBV5-4 with TRBJ1-1; 7 bases map to TRBD1. J lost 4 bases, V lost 4 bases, and 4 bases had no gene match. The CDR3 is 13 amino acids. Germline CDR1 SGHNT, CDR2 YYREEE (reference sequence). CDR3 nucleotide sequence: TGTGCCAGCAGCCTCGACAGGGCCACTGAAGCTTTCTTT. Amino acids: CASSLDRATEAFF.

The V call is TRBV2, the J call TRBJ2-2; D perhaps matches TRBD2 (6 bases). CDR1 is SNHLY and CDR2 is FYNNEI in the germline V gene. V shed 6 bases and J shed 1 base, with 9 bases lying between them. The CDR3 totals 14 residues. CDR3 sequence reads: CASRGGKNTGELFF. DNA of the CDR3: TGTGCCAGCAGGGGCGGGAAGAACACCGGGGAGCTGTTTTTT. Complete variable domain (other parts from reference TRBV2 and TRBJ2-2): EPEVTQTPSHQVTQMGQEVILRCVPISNHLYFYWYRQILGQKVEFLVSFYNNEISEKSEIFDDQFSVERPDGSNFTLKIRSTKLEDSAMYFCASRGGKNTGELFFGEGSRLTVL.

The rearrangement joins TRBV7-6 to TRBJ1-1; D uncertain. Per germline, CDR1 SGHVS and CDR2 FNYEAQ. The length of the CDR3 is 13 residues. V dropped 2 bases and J dropped 4 bases, with 8 bases sitting between them. CDR3 sequence reads: CASSLSAGTEAFF. The CDR3 coding sequence is TGTGCCAGCAGCTTATCGGCCGGCACTGAAGCTTTCTTT.

The chain links TRBV28 to TRBJ2-1; TRBD2 matches 11 bases. V lost 2 bases and J lost 0; bases outside the gene matches: 6. The length of the CDR3 is 18 residues. CDR1 and CDR2 (germline): MDHEN, SYDVKM. The CDR3 sequence: CASSLAGLAESSYNEQFF. The CDR3 bases are TGTGCCAGCAGTTTAGCGGGACTAGCGGAAAGCTCCTACAATGAGCAGTTCTTC.

This clone is a singleton in its sample. The chain carries TRBV5-1 and TRBJ2-2; weak D call: TRBD2 (7 bases). With 8 bases removed from V and 4 bases from J, the gap between germline ends came to 15 bases. The germline V gene has CDR1 SGHRS and CDR2 YFSETQ. This CDR3 is built from 14 residues. CDR3 DNA: TGCGCCAGTAACCAAGGGGGGGTCACCGGGGAGCTGTTTTTT. It is translated as CASNQGGVTGELFF.

The chain is built from TRBV30 and TRBJ2-2, with D perhaps TRBD1 or TRBD2 (5 bases each). This CDR3 is 15 amino acids long. V lost 2 bases to trimming and J lost 4 bases, with 14 bases between them. Germline CDR1 is GTSNPN and CDR2 is SVGIG (reference sequence). CDR3 sequence reads: CAWSRQGVLTGELFF. CDR3 sequence (DNA): TGTGCCTGGAGTAGGCAGGGAGTACTCACCGGGGAGCTGTTTTTT.

The genes are TRBV15 and TRBJ2-5, with 10 bases lining up with TRBD2. Germline V lookup: CDR1 LNHNV, CDR2 YYDKDF (reference sequence). V lost 5 bases and J lost 5; bases outside the gene matches: 8. The CDR3 has 15 amino acids. The CDR3 reads CATSHSSGRGETQYF. DNA for the CDR3: TGTGCCACCAGCCATAGCAGCGGGAGGGGGGAGACCCAGTACTTC.

The V call is TRBV5-1, the J call TRBJ1-2; no clear D gene. V gave up 0 bases and J gave up 4 bases, with 10 bases separating them. The CDR3 spans 14 residues. Germline CDR1 and CDR2: SGHRS and YFSETQ. The CDR3 bases are TGCGCCAGCAGCTTGGGGACGAGTGCCTATGGCTACACCTTC. Translation: CASSLGTSAYGYTF.

There are a few counts of this clone. The chain uses TRBV15 and TRBJ1-5; the D gene is possibly TRBD1 (6 bases). The CDR3 consists of 16 residues. Germline CDR1 LNHNV, CDR2 YYDKDF (reference sequence). V gave up 3 bases and J gave up 3 bases, with 15 bases separating them. The CDR3 region is CATSSDDPGHNQPQHF. The CDR3 coding sequence is TGTGCCACCAGCAGCGACGACCCGGGACACAATCAGCCCCAGCATTTT.

This rearrangement joins TRBV27 to TRBJ2-7, with D hard to call. The CDR3 runs 13 residues. V was trimmed by 3 bases and J by 3 bases, leaving 9 bases between them. In germline, CDR1 is MNHEY, CDR2 SMNVEV (reference sequence). CDR3 sequence: CASSFRSRYEQYF. The CDR3 nucleotides read TGTGCCAGCAGTTTCCGGTCCCGCTACGAGCAGTACTTC.

This sequence joins TRBV4-3 and TRBJ1-1, with D perhaps TRBD1 (6 bases). Between the trimmed V and J ends, which lost 0 bases and 10 bases, there was a span of 15 bases. The CDR3 has 14 residues. Germline loops: CDR1 LGHNA, CDR2 YSLEER. The CDR3 spells CASSQDSQGRIAFF. CDR3 nucleotide sequence: TGCGCCAGCAGCCAAGATTCGCAGGGGCGCATAGCTTTCTTT.

V usage is TRBV2 and J usage is TRBJ2-3; a weak D match, TRBD2 (5 bases). This CDR3 spans 16 amino acids. CDR1 SNHLY and CDR2 FYNNEI come from the germline V gene. V was pared by 6 bases and J by 0 bases, with 16 bases between. CDR3 sequence: CASSKTGSASTDTQYF. Written as DNA, the CDR3 is TGTGCCAGCAGCAAAACGGGGAGTGCTAGCACAGATACGCAGTATTTT. Drawing the rest from reference TRBV2 and TRBJ2-3, the complete variable domain is EPEVTQTPSHQVTQMGQEVILRCVPISNHLYFYWYRQILGQKVEFLVSFYNNEISEKSEIFDDQFSVERPDGSNFTLKIRSTKLEDSAMYFCASSKTGSASTDTQYFGPGTRLTVL.

The genes are TRBV5-4 and TRBJ2-2, with D perhaps matching TRBD1 (6 bases). Germline lookup yields CDR1 SGHNT and CDR2 YYREEE (reference sequence). Trimming stripped 0 bases from V and 6 bases from J, with 15 bases between. The length of the CDR3 is 16 residues. In nucleotides, the CDR3 is TGTGCCAGCAGCTTGGAACTCGGGACATTCCCCGGGGAGCTGTTTTTT. Translating it yields CASSLELGTFPGELFF.

The chain employs TRBV5-6 and TRBJ2-3, with 7 bases matching TRBD2. The CDR3 has 14 amino acids. Trimming at V came to 4 bases and at J to 6 bases, leaving 8 bases not matched to a gene. Germline V lookup: CDR1 SGHDT, CDR2 YYEEEE. The CDR3 sequence: CASSNPAGVDTQYF. CDR3 nucleotides: TGTGCCAGCAGCAACCCGGCGGGAGTGGATACGCAGTATTTT.

The chain combines TRBV2 with TRBJ1-3; weak D call: TRBD1 (5 bases). This CDR3 has 14 amino acids. The V gene lost 6 bases and the J gene lost 4 bases, with 13 bases spanning the gap. Germline-derived CDR1 and CDR2 are SNHLY and FYNNEI. Written as DNA, the CDR3 is TGTGCCAGCAGACCCGGGACGGACGGAAACACCATATATTTT. This sequence encodes CASRPGTDGNTIYF. The whole variable domain, remainder taken from reference TRBV2 and TRBJ1-3, is EPEVTQTPSHQVTQMGQEVILRCVPISNHLYFYWYRQILGQKVEFLVSFYNNEISEKSEIFDDQFSVERPDGSNFTLKIRSTKLEDSAMYFCASRPGTDGNTIYFGEGSWLTVV.

The chain links TRBV28 to TRBJ2-7; D uncertain. V lost 5 bases to trimming and J lost 0 bases, with 14 bases between them. CDR3 size: 15 residues. Germline CDR1 is MDHEN and CDR2 is SYDVKM. The CDR3 bases are TGTGCCAGCAGTCTAGGACGTGCAAGCTCCTACGAGCAGTACGTC. Its translation is CASSLGRASSYEQYV.

This clone was observed once. The genes are TRBV19 and TRBJ1-6, with 8 bases fitting TRBD1. J lost 8 bases, V lost 9 bases, and 6 bases had no gene match. Germline CDR1 reads LNHDA; CDR2 reads SQIVND (reference sequence). The CDR3 covers 13 residues. CDR3 nucleotides: TGTGCCAGCTCAACGGACAGGGATTCACCCCTCCACTTT. As protein: CASSTDRDSPLHF. The whole variable domain, remainder taken from reference TRBV19 and TRBJ1-6, is DGGITQSPKYLFRKEGQNVTLSCEQNLNHDAMYWYRQDPGQGLRLIYYSQIVNDFQKGDIAEGYSVSREKKESFPLTVTSAQKNPTAFYLCASSTDRDSPLHFGNGTRLTVT.

This chain connects TRBV19 to TRBJ1-2, with D unresolved. Trimming removed 8 bases at V and 4 bases at J, with 23 bases between. Germline lookup yields CDR1 LNHDA and CDR2 SQIVND (reference sequence). The CDR3 totals 16 residues. The CDR3 region is CASSVSGLSRVYGYTF. The DNA of the CDR3 is TGTGCCAGTTCGGTATCAGGTCTCTCGCGGGTCTATGGCTACACCTTC.

The genes are TRBV27 and TRBJ2-3; tentative D call: TRBD2 (5 bases). There are 14 residues in the CDR3. Germline-derived CDR1 and CDR2 are MNHEY and SMNVEV (reference sequence). Between the trimmed V and J ends, which lost 3 bases and 5 bases, there was a span of 12 bases. Written as DNA, the CDR3 is TGTGCCAGCAGTTTGTCGCTAGCCATAGATACGCAGTATTTT. Amino acid sequence: CASSLSLAIDTQYF.

J is TRBJ2-6 and V is TRBV30; 15 bases align to TRBD2. The germline CDR1 and CDR2 sequences are GTSNPN and SVGIG (reference sequence). V lost 2 bases, J lost 0 bases, and 5 bases stayed unmatched. The CDR3 extends over 19 amino acids. CDR3 DNA: TGTGCCTGGAGTCCCTGGACTAGCGGGAGGGGCTCTGGGGCCAACGTCCTGACTTTC. As protein: CAWSPWTSGRGSGANVLTF.

This clone was seen just once. The V and J genes are TRBV5-6 and TRBJ2-4, with 7 bases fitting TRBD1. Germline CDR1 reads SGHDT; CDR2 reads YYEEEE. This CDR3 spans 13 amino acids. With V trimmed by 6 bases and J by 1 base, 1 base remained unmatched. CDR3 sequence: CASTGQAKNIQYF. CDR3 nucleotides: TGTGCCAGCACGGGACAGGCCAAAAACATTCAGTACTTC. The variable domain in full, with the rest retrieved from reference TRBV5-6 and TRBJ2-4, is DAGVTQSPTHLIKTRGQQVTLRCSPKSGHDTVSWYQQALGQGPQFIFQYYEEEERQRGNFPDRFSGHQFPNYSSELNVNALLLGDSALYLCASTGQAKNIQYFGAGTRLSVL.

This chain connects TRBV18 to TRBJ1-4, with 9 bases lining up with TRBD1. The V and J ends lost 6 bases and 8 bases, in that order; junction bases with no gene match: 4. The germline V gene encodes CDR1 KGHSH and CDR2 LQKENI. The CDR3 is made up of 13 amino acids. CDR3 sequence (DNA): TGTGCCAGCTCCGGTGGGACAGGGGAAAAACTGTTTTTT. This sequence encodes CASSGGTGEKLFF.